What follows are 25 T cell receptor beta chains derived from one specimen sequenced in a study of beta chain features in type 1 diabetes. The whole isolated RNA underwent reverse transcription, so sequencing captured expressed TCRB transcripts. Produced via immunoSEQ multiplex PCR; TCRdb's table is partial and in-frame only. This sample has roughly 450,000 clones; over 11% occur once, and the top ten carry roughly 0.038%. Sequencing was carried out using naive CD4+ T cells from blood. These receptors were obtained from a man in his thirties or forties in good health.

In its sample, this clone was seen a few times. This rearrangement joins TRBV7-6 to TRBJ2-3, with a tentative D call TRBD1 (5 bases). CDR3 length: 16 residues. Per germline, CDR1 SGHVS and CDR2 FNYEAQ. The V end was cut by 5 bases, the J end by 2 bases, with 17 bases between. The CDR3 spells CASSPRAQGPTDTQYF. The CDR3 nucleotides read TGTGCCAGCAGCCCCAGGGCCCAAGGTCCCACAGATACGCAGTATTTT.

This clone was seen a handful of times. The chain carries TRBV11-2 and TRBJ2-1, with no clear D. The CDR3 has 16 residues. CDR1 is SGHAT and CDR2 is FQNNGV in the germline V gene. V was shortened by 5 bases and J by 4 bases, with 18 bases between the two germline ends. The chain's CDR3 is CASSPLSRLRYNEQFF. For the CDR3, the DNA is TGTGCCAGCAGCCCGTTGAGTAGGCTGCGGTACAATGAGCAGTTCTTC.

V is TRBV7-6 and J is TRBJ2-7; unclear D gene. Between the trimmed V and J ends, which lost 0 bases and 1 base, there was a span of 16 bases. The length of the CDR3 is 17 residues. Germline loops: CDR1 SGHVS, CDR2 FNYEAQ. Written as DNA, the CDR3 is TGTGCCAGCAGCTTAGCCGCCACCATTTCAGGATCCTACGAGCAGTACTTC. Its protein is CASSLAATISGSYEQYF. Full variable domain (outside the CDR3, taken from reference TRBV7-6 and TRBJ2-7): GAGVSQSPRYKVTKRGQDVALRCDPISGHVSLYWYRQALGQGPEFLTYFNYEAQQDKSGLPNDRFSAERPEGSISTLTIQRTEQRDSAMYRCASSLAATISGSYEQYFGPGTRLTVT.

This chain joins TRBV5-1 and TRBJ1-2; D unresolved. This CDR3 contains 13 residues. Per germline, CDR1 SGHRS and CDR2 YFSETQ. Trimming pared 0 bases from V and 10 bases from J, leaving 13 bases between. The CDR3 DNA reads TGCGCCAGCAGCTTGGACGTTTCTCAGCACTACACCTTC. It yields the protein CASSLDVSQHYTF.

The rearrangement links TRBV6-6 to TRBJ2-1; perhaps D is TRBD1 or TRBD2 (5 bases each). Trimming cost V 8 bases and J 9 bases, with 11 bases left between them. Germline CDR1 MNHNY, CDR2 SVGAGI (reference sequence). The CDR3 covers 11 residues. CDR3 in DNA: TGTGCCAGCGGCCGGGACCTTGAGCAGTTCTTC. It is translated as CASGRDLEQFF.

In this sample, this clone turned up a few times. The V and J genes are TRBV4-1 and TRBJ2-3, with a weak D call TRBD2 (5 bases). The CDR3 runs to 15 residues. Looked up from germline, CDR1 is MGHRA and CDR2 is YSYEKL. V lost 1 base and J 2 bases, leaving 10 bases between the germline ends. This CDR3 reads CASSQVGVVTDTQYF. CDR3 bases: TGCGCCAGCAGCCAAGTCGGGGTGGTCACAGATACGCAGTATTTT.

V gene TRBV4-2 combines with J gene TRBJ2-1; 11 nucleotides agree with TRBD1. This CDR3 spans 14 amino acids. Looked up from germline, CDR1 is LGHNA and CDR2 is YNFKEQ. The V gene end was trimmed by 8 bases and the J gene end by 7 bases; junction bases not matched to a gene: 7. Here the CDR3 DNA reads TGTGCCAGCGGCCCGGGACAGGGGGGAAATGAGCAGTTCTTC. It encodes CASGPGQGGNEQFF.

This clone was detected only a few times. This CDR3 is CAWSGGRKLFF. In nucleotides, the CDR3 is TGTGCCTGGAGTGGGGGTAGAAAACTGTTTTTT. V and J are TRBV30 and TRBJ1-4; no clear D. CDR1 and CDR2 (germline): GTSNPN, SVGIG (reference sequence). CDR3 size: 11 residues. Trimming removed 1 base at V and 10 bases at J, with 7 bases between.

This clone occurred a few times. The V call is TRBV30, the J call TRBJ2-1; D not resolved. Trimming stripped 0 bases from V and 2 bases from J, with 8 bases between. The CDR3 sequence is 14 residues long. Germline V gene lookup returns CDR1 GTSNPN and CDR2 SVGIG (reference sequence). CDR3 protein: CAWSVRRAYNEQFF. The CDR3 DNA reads TGTGCCTGGAGTGTTCGCCGGGCCTACAATGAGCAGTTCTTC.

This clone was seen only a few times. CDR3 in amino acids: CASSYSGKDTQYF. The CDR3 DNA sequence: TGTGCCAGCAGTTACTCGGGGAAAGATACGCAGTATTTT. This sequence joins TRBV6-5 and TRBJ2-3, with unresolved D. Looked up from germline, CDR1 is MNHEY and CDR2 is SVGAGI. This CDR3 has 13 amino acids. V was cut by 0 bases and J by 5 bases, with 6 bases left in between.

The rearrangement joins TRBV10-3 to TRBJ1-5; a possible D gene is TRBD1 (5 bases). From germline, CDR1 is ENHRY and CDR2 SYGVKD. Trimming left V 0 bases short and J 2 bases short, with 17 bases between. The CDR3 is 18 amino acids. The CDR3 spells CAISESLRGLGGNQPQHF. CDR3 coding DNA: TGTGCCATCAGTGAGTCGCTCAGAGGATTAGGGGGCAATCAGCCCCAGCATTTT.

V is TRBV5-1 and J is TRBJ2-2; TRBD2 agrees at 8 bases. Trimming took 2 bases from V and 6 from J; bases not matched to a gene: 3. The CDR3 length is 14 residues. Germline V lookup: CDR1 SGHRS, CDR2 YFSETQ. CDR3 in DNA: TGCGCCAGCAGCTTATCACTAGCGGCCGGGGAGCTGTTTTTT. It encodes CASSLSLAAGELFF.

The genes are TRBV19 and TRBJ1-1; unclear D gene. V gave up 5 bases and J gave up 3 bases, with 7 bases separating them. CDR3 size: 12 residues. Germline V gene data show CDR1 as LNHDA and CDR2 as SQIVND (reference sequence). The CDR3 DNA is TGTGCCAGTAGTGCGGGTTACACTGAAGCTTTCTTT. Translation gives CASSAGYTEAFF. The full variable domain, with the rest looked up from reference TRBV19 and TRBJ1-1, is DGGITQSPKYLFRKEGQNVTLSCEQNLNHDAMYWYRQDPGQGLRLIYYSQIVNDFQKGDIAEGYSVSREKKESFPLTVTSAQKNPTAFYLCASSAGYTEAFFGQGTRLTVV.

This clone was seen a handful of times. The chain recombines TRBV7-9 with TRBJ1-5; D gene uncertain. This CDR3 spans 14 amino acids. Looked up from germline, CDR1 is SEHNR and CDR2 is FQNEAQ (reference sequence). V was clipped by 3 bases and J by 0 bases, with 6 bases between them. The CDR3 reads CASSFSYSNQPQHF. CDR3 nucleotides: TGTGCCAGCAGCTTCAGTTATAGCAATCAGCCCCAGCATTTT.

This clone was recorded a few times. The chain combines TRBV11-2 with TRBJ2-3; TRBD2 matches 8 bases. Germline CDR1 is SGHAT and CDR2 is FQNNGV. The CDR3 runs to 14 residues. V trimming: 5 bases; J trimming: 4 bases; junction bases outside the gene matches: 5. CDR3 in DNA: TGTGCCAGCAGCGGGGGACTAGTTCCAGATACGCAGTATTTT. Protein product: CASSGGLVPDTQYF.

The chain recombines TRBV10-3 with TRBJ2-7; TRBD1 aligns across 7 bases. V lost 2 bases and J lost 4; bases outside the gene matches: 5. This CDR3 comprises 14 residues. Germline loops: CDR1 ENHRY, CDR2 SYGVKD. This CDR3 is CAISETTGKYEQYF. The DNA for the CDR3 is TGTGCCATCAGTGAGACGACAGGGAAGTACGAGCAGTACTTC.

The CDR3 DNA is TGTGCCAGCAGCTTCAGGGGGCGATACGAGCAGTACGTC. It encodes CASSFRGRYEQYV. The chain has TRBV5-4 and TRBJ2-7; 8 bases line up with TRBD1. This CDR3 spans 13 amino acids. The J segment lost 4 bases and the V segment lost 2 bases, leaving 2 bases of the junction unmatched. Per the germline V gene, CDR1 is SGHNT and CDR2 is YYREEE (reference sequence).

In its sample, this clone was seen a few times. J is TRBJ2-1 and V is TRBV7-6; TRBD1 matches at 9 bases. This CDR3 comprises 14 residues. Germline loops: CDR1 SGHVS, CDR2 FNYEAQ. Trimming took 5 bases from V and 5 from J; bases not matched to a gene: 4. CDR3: CASSLGQGNNEQFF. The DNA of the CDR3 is TGTGCCAGCAGCCTCGGACAGGGGAACAATGAGCAGTTCTTC.

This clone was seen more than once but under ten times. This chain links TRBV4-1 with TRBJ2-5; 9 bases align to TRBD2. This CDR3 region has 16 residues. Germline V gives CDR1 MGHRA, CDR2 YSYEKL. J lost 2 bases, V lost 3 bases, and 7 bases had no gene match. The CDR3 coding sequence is TGCGCCAGCAGCCACACAGCGGGGGGAATACAAGAGACCCAGTACTTC. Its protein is CASSHTAGGIQETQYF.

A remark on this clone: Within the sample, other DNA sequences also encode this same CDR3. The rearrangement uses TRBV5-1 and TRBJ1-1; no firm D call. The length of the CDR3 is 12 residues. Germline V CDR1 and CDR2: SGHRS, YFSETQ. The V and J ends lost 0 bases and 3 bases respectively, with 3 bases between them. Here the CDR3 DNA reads TGCGCCAGCAGCTTGGTCGACACTGAAGCTTTCTTT. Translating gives CASSLVDTEAFF.

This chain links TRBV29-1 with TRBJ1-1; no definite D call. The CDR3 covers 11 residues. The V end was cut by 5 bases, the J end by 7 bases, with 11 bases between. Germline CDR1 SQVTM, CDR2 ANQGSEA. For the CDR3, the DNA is TGCAGCGTTCGGGCCACGGGTGAAGCTTTCTTT. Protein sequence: CSVRATGEAFF. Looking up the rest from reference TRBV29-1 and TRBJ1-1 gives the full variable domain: SAVISQKPSRDICQRGTSLTIQCQVDSQVTMMFWYRQQPGQSLTLIATANQGSEATYESGFVIDKFPISRPNLTFSTLTVSNMSPEDSSIYLCSVRATGEAFFGQGTRLTVV.

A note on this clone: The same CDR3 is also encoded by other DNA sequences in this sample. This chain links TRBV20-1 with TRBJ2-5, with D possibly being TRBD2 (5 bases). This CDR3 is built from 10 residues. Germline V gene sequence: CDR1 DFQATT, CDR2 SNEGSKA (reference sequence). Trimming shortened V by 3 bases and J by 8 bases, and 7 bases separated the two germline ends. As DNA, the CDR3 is TGCAGTGCTAGGAGGGAAACCCAGTACTTC. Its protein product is CSARRETQYF.

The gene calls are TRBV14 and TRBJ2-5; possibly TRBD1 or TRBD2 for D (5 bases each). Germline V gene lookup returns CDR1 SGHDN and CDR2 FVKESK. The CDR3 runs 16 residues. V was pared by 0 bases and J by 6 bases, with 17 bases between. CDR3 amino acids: CASSQEVVGVLKTQYF. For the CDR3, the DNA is TGTGCCAGCAGCCAAGAGGTGGTGGGGGTTCTGAAGACCCAGTACTTC.

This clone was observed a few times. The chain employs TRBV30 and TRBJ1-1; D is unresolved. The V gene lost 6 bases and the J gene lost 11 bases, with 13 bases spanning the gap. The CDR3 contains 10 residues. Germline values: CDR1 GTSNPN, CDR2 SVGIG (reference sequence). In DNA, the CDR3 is TGTGCCTGCAGTAGTAGCCGGGCTTTCTTT. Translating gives CACSSSRAFF.

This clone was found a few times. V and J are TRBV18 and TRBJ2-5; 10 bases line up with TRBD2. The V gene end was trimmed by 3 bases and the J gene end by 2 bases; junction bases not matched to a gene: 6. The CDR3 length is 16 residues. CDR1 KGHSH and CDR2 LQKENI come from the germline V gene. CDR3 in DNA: TGTGCCAGCTCACCTACGCAAGCGGGAGGGCAAGAGACCCAGTACTTC. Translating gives CASSPTQAGGQETQYF.